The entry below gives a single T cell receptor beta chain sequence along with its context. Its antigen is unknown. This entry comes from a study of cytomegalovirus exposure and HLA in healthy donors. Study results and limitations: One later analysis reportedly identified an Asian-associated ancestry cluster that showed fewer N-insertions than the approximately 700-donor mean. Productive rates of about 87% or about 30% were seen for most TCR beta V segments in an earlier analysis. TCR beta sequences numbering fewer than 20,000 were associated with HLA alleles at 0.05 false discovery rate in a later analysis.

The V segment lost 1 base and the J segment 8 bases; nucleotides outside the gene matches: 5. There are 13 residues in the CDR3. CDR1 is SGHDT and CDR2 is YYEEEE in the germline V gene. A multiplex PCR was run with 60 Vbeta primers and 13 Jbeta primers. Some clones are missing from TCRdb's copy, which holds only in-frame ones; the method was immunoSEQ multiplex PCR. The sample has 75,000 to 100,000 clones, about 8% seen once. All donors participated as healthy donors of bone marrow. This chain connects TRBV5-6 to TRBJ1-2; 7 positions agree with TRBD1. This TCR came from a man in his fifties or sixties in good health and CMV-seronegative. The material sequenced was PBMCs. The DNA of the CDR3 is TGTGCCAGCAGCTTGACAGGGGCAAAAGGCTACACCTTC. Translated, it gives CASSLTGAKGYTF.